Below, 5 T cell receptor beta chains from the same sample are listed, as sequenced in a study of T cells in Graves' hyperthyroidism and ophthalmopathy. Template material for amplifying TCR beta CDR3 regions consisted of RNA transcripts. TCR CDR3 underwent first-round RT-PCR with the HTBI primer set. One entry per CDR3 protein results from TCRdb running MiXCR on the multiplex PCR reads. This repertoire shows about 660,000 distinct CDR3 sequences, over 40% found once; its top ten account for 7% to 7.5%. Sample: peripheral blood or thyroid tissue (not recorded which). Receptor source: an adult man with Graves' disease, either hyperthyroidism or ophthalmopathy (not recorded which).

V usage is TRBV7-9 and J usage is TRBJ1-2, with 9 nucleotides matching TRBD1. CDR3 length: 14 amino acids. V shed 5 bases, J shed 6 bases, and the junction held 7 bases outside the gene matches. Germline lookup yields CDR1 SEHNR and CDR2 FQNEAQ (reference sequence). This CDR3 reads CASSNGTGLDGYTF. CDR3 in DNA: TGTGCCAGCAGCAATGGGACAGGGCTGGATGGCTACACCTTC.

In DNA, the CDR3 is TGTGCCAGCAGTGAAGAGGTGGGCGCAAACCCGGGTGACACTGAAGCTTTCTTT. This codes for CASSEEVGANPGDTEAFF. The chain is built from TRBV2 and TRBJ1-1; D is undetermined. There are 18 residues in the CDR3. CDR1 and CDR2 from the germline V gene are SNHLY and FYNNEI. Trimming stripped 1 base from V and 3 bases from J, with 21 bases between.

In its sample, this clonotype was seen a few times. V is TRBV6-1 and J is TRBJ1-3; 7 bases line up with TRBD1. V lost 5 bases, J lost 2 bases, and 6 bases stayed unmatched. The CDR3 has 15 amino acids. From germline, CDR1 is MNHNS and CDR2 SASEGT. The CDR3 region has the DNA TGTGCCAGCAGTCGACAGGGACAGACTGGAAACACCATATATTTT. It is translated as CASSRQGQTGNTIYF.

This clonotype appeared a few times. The chain recombines TRBV11-2 with TRBJ1-2; D gene ambiguous. CDR1 SGHAT and CDR2 FQNNGV come from the germline V gene. Trimming shortened V by 3 bases and J by 8 bases, and 19 bases separated the two germline ends. This CDR3 spans 15 amino acids. CDR3 in amino acids: CASSLEPERIDGYTF. CDR3 nucleotide sequence: TGTGCCAGCAGCTTGGAGCCAGAACGTATCGACGGCTACACCTTC. Full variable domain (rest looked up from reference TRBV11-2 and TRBJ1-2): EAGVAQSPRYKIIEKRQSVAFWCNPISGHATLYWYQQILGQGPKLLIQFQNNGVVDDSQLPKDRFSAERLKGVDSTLKIQPAKLEDSAVYLCASSLEPERIDGYTFGSGTRLTVV.

CDR3 region: CAWRGRGQTQYF. For the CDR3, the DNA is TGTGCCTGGAGAGGAAGGGGACAGACCCAGTACTTC. The chain carries TRBV30 and TRBJ2-5; D may correspond to TRBD1 or TRBD2 (5 bases each). V lost 3 bases and J 6 bases, leaving 11 bases between the germline ends. Germline CDR1 GTSNPN, CDR2 SVGIG (reference sequence). There are 12 residues in the CDR3. Full variable domain (missing parts from reference TRBV30 and TRBJ2-5): SQTIHQWPATLVQPVGSPLSLECTVEGTSNPNLYWYRQAAGRGLQLLFYSVGIGQISSEVPQNLSASRPQDRQFILSSKKLLLSDSGFYLCAWRGRGQTQYFGPGTRLLVL.